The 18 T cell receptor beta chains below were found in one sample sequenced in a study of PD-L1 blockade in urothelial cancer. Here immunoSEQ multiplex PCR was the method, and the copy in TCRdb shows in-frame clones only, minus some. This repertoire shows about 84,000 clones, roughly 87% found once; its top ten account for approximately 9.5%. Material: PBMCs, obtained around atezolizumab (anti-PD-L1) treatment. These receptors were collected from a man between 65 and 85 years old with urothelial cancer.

CDR3 sequence (DNA): TGTGCCAGCAGCTTCGGGACTAGCGGGAGAGGAGAGACCCAGTACTTC. It is translated as CASSFGTSGRGETQYF. The rearrangement joins TRBV11-3 to TRBJ2-5; 14 bases line up with TRBD2. This CDR3 has 16 amino acids. The germline V gene has CDR1 SGHNT and CDR2 YENEEA. The junction had 4 bases not matched to a gene; V was cut back by 3 bases and J by 4 bases.

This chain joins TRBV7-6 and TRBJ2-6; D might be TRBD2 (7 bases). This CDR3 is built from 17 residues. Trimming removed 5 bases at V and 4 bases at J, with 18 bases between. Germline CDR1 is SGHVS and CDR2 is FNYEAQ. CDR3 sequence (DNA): TGTGCCAGCAGCCTGCGTTCCGGGGGGCCAGGGGCCAACGTCCTGACTTTC. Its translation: CASSLRSGGPGANVLTF.

CDR3: CASSLGDRETTEAFF. CDR3 nucleotides: TGTGCCAGCAGCTTAGGGGACAGGGAAACCACTGAAGCTTTCTTT. The chain carries TRBV7-9 and TRBJ1-1, with 9 bases fitting TRBD1. The CDR3 runs to 15 residues. Germline V gives CDR1 SEHNR, CDR2 FQNEAQ (reference sequence). The trim removed 1 base at V and 4 bases at J, leaving 4 bases unmatched.

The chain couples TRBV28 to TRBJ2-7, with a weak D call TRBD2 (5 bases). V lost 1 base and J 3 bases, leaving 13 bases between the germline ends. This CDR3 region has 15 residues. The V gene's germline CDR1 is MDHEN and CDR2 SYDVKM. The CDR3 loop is CASSLSGLGNYEQYF. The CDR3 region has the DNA TGTGCCAGCAGTTTATCGGGGTTGGGTAACTACGAGCAGTACTTC.

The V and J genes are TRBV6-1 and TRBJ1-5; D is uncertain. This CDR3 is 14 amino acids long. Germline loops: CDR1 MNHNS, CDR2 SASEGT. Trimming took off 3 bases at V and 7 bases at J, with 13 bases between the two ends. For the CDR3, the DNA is TGTGCCAGCAGTGAGGTAGTAGAGGGACAGCCCCAGCATTTT. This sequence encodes CASSEVVEGQPQHF.

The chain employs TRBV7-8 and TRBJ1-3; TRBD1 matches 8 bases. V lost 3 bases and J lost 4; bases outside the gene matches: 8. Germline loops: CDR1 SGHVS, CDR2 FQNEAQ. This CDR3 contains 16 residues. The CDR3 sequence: CASSFILTGGGNTIYF. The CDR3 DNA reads TGTGCCAGCAGCTTCATACTTACAGGGGGGGGAAACACCATATATTTT.

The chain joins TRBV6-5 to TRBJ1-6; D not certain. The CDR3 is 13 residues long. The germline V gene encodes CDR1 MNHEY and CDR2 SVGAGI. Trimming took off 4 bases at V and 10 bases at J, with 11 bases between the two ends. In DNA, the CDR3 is TGTGCCAGCAGTTTTGGGAGAGACTCACCCCTCCACTTT. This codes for CASSFGRDSPLHF.

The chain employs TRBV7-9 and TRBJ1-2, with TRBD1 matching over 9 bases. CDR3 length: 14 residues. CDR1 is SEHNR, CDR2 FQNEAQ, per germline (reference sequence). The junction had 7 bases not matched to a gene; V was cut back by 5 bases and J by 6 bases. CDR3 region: CASSTGQGLDGYTF. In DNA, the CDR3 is TGTGCCAGCAGCACGGGACAGGGCTTAGATGGCTACACCTTC.

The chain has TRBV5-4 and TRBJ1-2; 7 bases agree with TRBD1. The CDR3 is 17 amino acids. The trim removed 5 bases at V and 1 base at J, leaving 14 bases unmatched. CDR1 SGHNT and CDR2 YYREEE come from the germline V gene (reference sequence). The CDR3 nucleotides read TGTGCCAGCAGTGTGAGACAGGGTGGGTCTAGTAACTATGGCTACACCTTC. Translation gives CASSVRQGGSSNYGYTF.

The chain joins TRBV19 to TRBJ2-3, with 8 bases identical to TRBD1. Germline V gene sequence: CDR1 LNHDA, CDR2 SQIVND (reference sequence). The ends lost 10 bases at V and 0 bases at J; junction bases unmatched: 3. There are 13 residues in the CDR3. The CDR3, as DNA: TGTGCCACCAGGGGGCGAAGCACAGATACGCAGTATTTT. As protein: CATRGRSTDTQYF.

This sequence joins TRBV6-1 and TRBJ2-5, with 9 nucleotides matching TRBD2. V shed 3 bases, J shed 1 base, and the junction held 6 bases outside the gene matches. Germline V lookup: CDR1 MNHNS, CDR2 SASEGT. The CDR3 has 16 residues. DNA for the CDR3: TGTGCCAGCAGTGAGGGGCTAGCGGGGTTCCAAGAGACCCAGTACTTC. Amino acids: CASSEGLAGFQETQYF.

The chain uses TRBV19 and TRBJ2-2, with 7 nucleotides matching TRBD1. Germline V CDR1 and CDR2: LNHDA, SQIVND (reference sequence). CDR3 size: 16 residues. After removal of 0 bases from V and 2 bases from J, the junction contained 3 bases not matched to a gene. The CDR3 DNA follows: TGTGCCAGTAGTATAGAGGGGACAGCCAACACCGGGGAGCTGTTTTTT. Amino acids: CASSIEGTANTGELFF.

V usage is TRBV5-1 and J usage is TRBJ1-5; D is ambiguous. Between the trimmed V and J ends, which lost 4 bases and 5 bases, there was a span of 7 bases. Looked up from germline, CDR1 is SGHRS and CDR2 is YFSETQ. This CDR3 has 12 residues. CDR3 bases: TGCGCCAGCAGCCCGCGTGATCAGCCCCAGCATTTT. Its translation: CASSPRDQPQHF.

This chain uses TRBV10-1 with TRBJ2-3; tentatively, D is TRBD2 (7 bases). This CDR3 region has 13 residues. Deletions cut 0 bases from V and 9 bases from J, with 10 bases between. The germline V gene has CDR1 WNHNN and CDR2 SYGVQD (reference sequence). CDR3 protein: CASSESTGGTQYF. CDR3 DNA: TGCGCCAGCAGTGAGTCGACGGGGGGCACGCAGTATTTT.

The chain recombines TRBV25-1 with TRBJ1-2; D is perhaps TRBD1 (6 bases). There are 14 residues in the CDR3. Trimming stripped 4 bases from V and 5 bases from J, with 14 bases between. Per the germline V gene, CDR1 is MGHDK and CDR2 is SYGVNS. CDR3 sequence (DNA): TGTGCCAGCAGTGCCCGGGACACAGGGTATGGCTACACCTTC. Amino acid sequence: CASSARDTGYGYTF.

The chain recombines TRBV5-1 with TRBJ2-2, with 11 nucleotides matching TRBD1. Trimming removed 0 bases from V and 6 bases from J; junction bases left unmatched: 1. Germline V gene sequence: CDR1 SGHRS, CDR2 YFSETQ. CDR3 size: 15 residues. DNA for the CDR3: TGCGCCAGCAGCTTGGGGACAGGGGGCCCCGGGGAGCTGTTTTTT. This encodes CASSLGTGGPGELFF.

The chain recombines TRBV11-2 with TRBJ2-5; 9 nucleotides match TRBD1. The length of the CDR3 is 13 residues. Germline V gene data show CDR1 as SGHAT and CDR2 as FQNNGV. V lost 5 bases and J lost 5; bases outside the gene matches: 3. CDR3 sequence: CASSRTGDETQYF. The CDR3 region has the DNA TGTGCCAGCAGCCGGACAGGGGATGAGACCCAGTACTTC.

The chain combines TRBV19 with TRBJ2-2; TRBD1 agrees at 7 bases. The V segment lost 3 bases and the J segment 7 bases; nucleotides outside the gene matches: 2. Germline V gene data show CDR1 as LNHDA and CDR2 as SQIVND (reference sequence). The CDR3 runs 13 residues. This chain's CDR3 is CASSMTGNGELFF. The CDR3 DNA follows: TGTGCCAGTAGTATGACAGGGAACGGGGAGCTGTTTTTT. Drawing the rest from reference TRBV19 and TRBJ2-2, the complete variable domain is DGGITQSPKYLFRKEGQNVTLSCEQNLNHDAMYWYRQDPGQGLRLIYYSQIVNDFQKGDIAEGYSVSREKKESFPLTVTSAQKNPTAFYLCASSMTGNGELFFGEGSRLTVL.